This T cell receptor beta chain was captured by sequencing in a study of OX40 agonist ivuxolimab in advanced cancers. Study-level background: Ivuxolimab is a fully human IgG2 antibody that activates OX40 (CD134). Points from the study as a whole: Antigen specificity of clonally expanded peripheral T cells was not established.

The table came from immunoSEQ multiplex PCR; TCRdb's copy has only in-frame clones and leaves some out. The table lists some 34,000 clones, 88% of them singletons. Turning to this clone: What it binds is unknown.

This CDR3 is built from 14 residues. Germline V gene lookup returns CDR1 SGHTA and CDR2 FQGTGA. Trimming removed 5 bases from V and 1 base from J, with 11 bases in between. The source was CD4+ or CD8+ T cells sorted from blood, collected in a trial of the OX40 agonist ivuxolimab. This receptor was obtained from an adult with an advanced solid tumor such as melanoma, head and neck, liver or kidney cancer. The chain links TRBV7-3 to TRBJ1-1; tentatively, D is TRBD1 (5 bases). The CDR3 sequence is CASSPTGGNTEAFF. CDR3 nucleotide sequence: TGTGCCAGCAGCCCGACGGGGGGGAACACTGAAGCTTTCTTT.